These 5 T cell receptor beta chains were all obtained from the same sample, sequenced in a study of blood T cell repertoires in COVID-19. The repertoire was sequenced with immunoSEQ multiplex PCR; TCRdb's copy has only in-frame clones and lacks some. The sample has roughly 400,000 clones, over 75% seen once. The sequencing sample was made of PBMCs or T cells enriched from blood (not recorded which). The receptors stem from a woman between 18 and 29 years old who had been exposed to COVID-19.

The chain carries TRBV29-1 and TRBJ1-5; D is undetermined. Germline values: CDR1 SQVTM, CDR2 ANQGSEA. The CDR3 consists of 13 residues. V dropped 5 bases and J dropped 5 bases, with 13 bases sitting between them. CDR3 sequence reads: CSVQVGRYQPQHF. CDR3 coding DNA: TGCAGCGTTCAGGTTGGGAGGTATCAGCCCCAGCATTTT.

V gene TRBV7-9 combines with J gene TRBJ2-6, with a possible D match to TRBD1 (6 bases). The CDR3 is 16 residues long. Per germline, CDR1 SEHNR and CDR2 FQNEAQ (reference sequence). The ends were cut back, 3 bases at V and 0 bases at J, with 9 bases in the middle. CDR3 loop: CASSLRTDSGANVLTF. The CDR3 DNA follows: TGTGCCAGCAGCTTGAGGACAGACTCTGGGGCCAACGTCCTGACTTTC.

V gene TRBV5-5 combines with J gene TRBJ2-4; D is unresolved. The CDR3 runs 14 residues. Trimming took off 0 bases at V and 8 bases at J, with 12 bases between the two ends. Germline CDR1 reads SGHKS; CDR2 reads YYEKEE (reference sequence). CDR3 sequence reads: CASSLDSSQYIQYF. CDR3 nucleotides: TGTGCCAGCAGCTTGGACAGCAGTCAGTACATTCAGTACTTC.

The chain links TRBV28 to TRBJ1-1; D remains ambiguous. Germline V gene data show CDR1 as MDHEN and CDR2 as SYDVKM. This CDR3 comprises 12 residues. V was pared by 4 bases and J by 5 bases, with 8 bases between. CDR3 amino acids: CASSWEGTEAFF. CDR3 bases: TGTGCCAGCAGTTGGGAGGGTACTGAAGCTTTCTTT.

V is TRBV5-1 and J is TRBJ1-3; D call uncertain. V gave up 4 bases and J gave up 2 bases, with 10 bases separating them. Germline V gene lookup returns CDR1 SGHRS and CDR2 YFSETQ. This CDR3 region has 14 residues. DNA of the CDR3: TGCGCCAGCAGCCGCGACGGAGCTGGAAACACCATATATTTT. Amino acid sequence: CASSRDGAGNTIYF.